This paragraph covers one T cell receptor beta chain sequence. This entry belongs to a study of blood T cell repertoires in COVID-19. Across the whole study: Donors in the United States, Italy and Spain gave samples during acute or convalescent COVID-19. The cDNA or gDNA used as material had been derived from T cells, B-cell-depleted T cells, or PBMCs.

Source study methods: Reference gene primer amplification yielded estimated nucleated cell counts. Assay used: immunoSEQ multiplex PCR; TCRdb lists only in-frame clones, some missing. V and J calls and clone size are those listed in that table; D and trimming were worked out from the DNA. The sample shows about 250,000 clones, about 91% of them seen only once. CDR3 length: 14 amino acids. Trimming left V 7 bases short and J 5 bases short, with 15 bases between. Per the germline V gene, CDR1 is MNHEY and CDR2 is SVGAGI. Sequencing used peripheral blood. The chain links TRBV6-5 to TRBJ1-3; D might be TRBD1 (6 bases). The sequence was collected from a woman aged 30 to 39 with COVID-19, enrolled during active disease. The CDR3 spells CASNPSGVRNTIYF. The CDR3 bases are TGTGCCAGCAATCCCTCAGGGGTTAGAAACACCATATATTTT.